The T cell receptor (beta chain) described here comes from a study of prognosis after radiotherapy for stage I lung cancer. Study background: With under 15 men and roughly six women, the cohort's median age was approximately 74 years, range roughly 53–85. Concurrent therapy was not administered with stereotactic body radiotherapy to any patient.

At least ten counts were recorded for this clonotype. CDR1 and CDR2 from the germline V gene are SNHLY and FYNNEI. CDR3 size: 14 residues. V was cut by 7 bases and J by 6 bases, with 17 bases left in between. Two-round multiplex PCR amplified TCR beta CDR3 from genomic DNA. Amplification during the initial PCR round employed primers specific to each TRBV and TRBJ gene. TCRdb passed the multiplex PCR reads through MiXCR, listing each CDR3 protein once. The sample has under 35,000 distinct CDR3 sequences; about 40% are singletons. This chain connects TRBV2 to TRBJ2-3; tentative D call: TRBD2 (5 bases). This TCR came from a donor aged 50 or older with non-small cell lung cancer. The input for sequencing was PBMCs, taken before or after stereotactic body radiation therapy (not recorded which). CDR3 in amino acids: CASKPIRGSDTQYF. The CDR3 DNA reads as TGTGCCAGCAAACCTATCCGGGGTTCGGATACGCAGTATTTT. The full variable domain, with the rest looked up from reference TRBV2 and TRBJ2-3, is EPEVTQTPSHQVTQMGQEVILRCVPISNHLYFYWYRQILGQKVEFLVSFYNNEISEKSEIFDDQFSVERPDGSNFTLKIRSTKLEDSAMYFCASKPIRGSDTQYFGPGTRLTVL.